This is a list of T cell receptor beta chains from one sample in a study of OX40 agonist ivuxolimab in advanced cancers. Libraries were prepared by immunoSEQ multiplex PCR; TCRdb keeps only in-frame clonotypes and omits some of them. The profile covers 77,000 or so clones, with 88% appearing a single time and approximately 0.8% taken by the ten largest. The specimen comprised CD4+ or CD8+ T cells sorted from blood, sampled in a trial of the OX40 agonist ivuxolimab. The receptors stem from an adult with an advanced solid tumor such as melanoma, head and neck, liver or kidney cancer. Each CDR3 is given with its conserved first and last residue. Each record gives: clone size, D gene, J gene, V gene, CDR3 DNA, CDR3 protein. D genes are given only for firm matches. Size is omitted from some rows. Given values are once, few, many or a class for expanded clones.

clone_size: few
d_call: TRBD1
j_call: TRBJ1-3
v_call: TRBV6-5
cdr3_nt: TGTGCCAGCAGTGTAGGGACAGCTGGAAACACCATATATTTT
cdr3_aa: CASSVGTAGNTIYF

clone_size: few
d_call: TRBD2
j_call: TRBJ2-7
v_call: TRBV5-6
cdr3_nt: TGTGCCAGCAACGGGGGGGGGACTCGCGGGCAGTACTTC
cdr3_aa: CASNGGGTRGQYF

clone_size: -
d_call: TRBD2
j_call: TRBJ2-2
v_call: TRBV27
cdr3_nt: TGTGCCAGCAGTTTATTTCGGCTAGCGGGGGCCTTGAACACCGGGGAGCTGTTTTTT
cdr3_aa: CASSLFRLAGALNTGELFF

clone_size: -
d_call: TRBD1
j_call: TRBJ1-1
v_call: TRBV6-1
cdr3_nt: TGTGCCAGCCAGGGGGCCCCTGAGAACACTGAAGCTTTCTTT
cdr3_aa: CASQGAPENTEAFF

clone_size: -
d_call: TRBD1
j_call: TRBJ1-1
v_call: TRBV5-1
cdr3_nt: TGCGCCAGCAGCTTGGGCACAGGGGGGCCTGAAGCTTTCTTT
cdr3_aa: CASSLGTGGPEAFF

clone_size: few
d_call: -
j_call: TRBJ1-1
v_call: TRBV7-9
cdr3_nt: TGTGCCAGCAGCGAACAAATTGACACTGAAGCTTTCTTT
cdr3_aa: CASSEQIDTEAFF

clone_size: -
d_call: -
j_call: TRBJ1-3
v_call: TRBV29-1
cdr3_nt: TGCAGCGTCTCTGGGGACCTACCAACCGGAAACACCATATATTTT
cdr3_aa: CSVSGDLPTGNTIYF

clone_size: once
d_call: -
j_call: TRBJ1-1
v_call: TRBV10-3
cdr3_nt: TGTGCCATCAGTTCGGGGATGAACACTGAAGCTTTCTTT
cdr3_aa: CAISSGMNTEAFF

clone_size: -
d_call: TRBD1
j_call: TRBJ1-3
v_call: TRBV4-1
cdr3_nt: TGCGCCAGCAGGACTGGACAGGCCGCGTCTGGAAACACCATATATTTT
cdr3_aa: CASRTGQAASGNTIYF

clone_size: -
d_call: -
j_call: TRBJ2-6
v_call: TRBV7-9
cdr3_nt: TGTGCCAGCAGCATACGAGGGGGGTACTCTGGGGCCAACGTCCTGACTTTC
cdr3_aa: CASSIRGGYSGANVLTF

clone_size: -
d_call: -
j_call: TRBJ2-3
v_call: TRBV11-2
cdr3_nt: TGTGCCAGCAGGACGGTTTCTAGATTAACAGATACGCAGTATTTT
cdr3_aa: CASRTVSRLTDTQYF

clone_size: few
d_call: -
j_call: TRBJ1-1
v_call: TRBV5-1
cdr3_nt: TGCGCCAGCCGCCTCCACACTGAAGCTTTCTTT
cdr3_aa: CASRLHTEAFF

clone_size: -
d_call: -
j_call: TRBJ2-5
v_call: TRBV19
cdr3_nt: TGTGCCAGTAGCGGTCAAGGGGGAGAGACCCAGTACTTC
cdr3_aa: CASSGQGGETQYF

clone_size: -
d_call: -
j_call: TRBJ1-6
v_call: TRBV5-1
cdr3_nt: TGCGCCAGCAGCTTGGCGCCAGGAGCAAATTCACCCCTCCACTTT
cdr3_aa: CASSLAPGANSPLHF

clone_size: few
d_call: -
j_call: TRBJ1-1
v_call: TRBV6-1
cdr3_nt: TGTGCCAGCAGACAGAACACTGAAGCTTTCTTT
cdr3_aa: CASRQNTEAFF

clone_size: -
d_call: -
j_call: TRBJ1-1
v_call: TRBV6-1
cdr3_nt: TGTGCCAGCAGTGTCCAAATTCCTGCCGGGACATCCTCCACTGAAGCTTTCTTT
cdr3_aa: CASSVQIPAGTSSTEAFF

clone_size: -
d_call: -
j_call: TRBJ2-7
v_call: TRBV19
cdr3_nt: TGTGCCAGTAGTAGGGCAGGGGCTTTGGACGAGCAGTACTTC
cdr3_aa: CASSRAGALDEQYF

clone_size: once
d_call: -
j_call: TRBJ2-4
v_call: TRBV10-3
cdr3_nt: TGTGCCATCAGCGAACCCCCCACAGGGTCTCCCCTAGCCAAAAACATTCAGTACTTC
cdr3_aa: CAISEPPTGSPLAKNIQYF

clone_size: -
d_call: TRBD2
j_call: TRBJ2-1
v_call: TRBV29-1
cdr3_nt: TGCAGCGCCGCGGGAGATTCCTGGAATGAGCAGTTCTTC
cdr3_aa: CSAAGDSWNEQFF

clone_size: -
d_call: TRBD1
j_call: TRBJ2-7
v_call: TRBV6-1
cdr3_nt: TGTGCCAGCAGTGAATTTGGGGGACAGGGGGCCTACGAGCAGTACTTC
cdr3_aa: CASSEFGGQGAYEQYF

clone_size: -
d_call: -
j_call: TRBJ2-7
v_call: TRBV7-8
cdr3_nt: TGTGCCAGCAGTAGAAGGCAGGGGAGCCCCTACGAGCAGTACTTC
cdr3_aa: CASSRRQGSPYEQYF

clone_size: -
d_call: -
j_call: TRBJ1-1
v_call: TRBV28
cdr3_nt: TGTGCCAGCAGTCCCCAGCGGGGGCGGGGCACTGAAGCTTTCTTT
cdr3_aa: CASSPQRGRGTEAFF

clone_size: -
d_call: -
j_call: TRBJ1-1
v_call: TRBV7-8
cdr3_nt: TGTGCCAGCAGCTTAGCGTCTCACAAAGCTTTCTTT
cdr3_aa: CASSLASHKAFF

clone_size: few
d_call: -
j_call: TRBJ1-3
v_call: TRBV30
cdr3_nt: TGTGCCTGGAGTTTGGACACCATATATTTT
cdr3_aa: CAWSLDTIYF

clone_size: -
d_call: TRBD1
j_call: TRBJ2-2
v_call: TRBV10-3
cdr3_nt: TGTGCCGTGACAGGGGAAGACACCGGGGAGCTGTTTTTT
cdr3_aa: CAVTGEDTGELFF

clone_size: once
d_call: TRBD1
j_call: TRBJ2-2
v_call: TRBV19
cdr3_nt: TGTGCCAGTAGTTTCCGGACAGGGGGCTACACCGGGGAGCTGTTTTTT
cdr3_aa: CASSFRTGGYTGELFF

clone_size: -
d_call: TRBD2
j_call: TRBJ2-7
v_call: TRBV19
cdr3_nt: TGTGCCAGCGGCCCCGGGGGGACCTACGAGCAGTACTTC
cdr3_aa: CASGPGGTYEQYF

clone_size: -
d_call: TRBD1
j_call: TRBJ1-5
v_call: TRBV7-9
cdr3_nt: TGTGCCAGCAGCTTAGGGACAGGGAATCAGCCCCAGCATTTT
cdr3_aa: CASSLGTGNQPQHF

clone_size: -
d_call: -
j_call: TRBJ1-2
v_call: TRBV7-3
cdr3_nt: TGTGCCAGCACGAACGGGGGTGGCGGCTACACCTTC
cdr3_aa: CASTNGGGGYTF

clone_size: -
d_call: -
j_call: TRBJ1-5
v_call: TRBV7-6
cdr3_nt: TGTGCCAGCAGCTTACAGGGATGGGATCAGCCCCAGCATTTT
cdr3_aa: CASSLQGWDQPQHF

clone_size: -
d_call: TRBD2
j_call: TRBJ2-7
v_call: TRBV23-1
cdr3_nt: TGCGCCAGCAGTCAACGGGGGGATCTCTACGAGCAGTACTTC
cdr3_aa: CASSQRGDLYEQYF

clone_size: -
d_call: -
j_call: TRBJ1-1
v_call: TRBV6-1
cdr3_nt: TGTGCCACCGGCTCGGGGGGCTCTAACACTGAAGCTTTCTTT
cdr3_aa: CATGSGGSNTEAFF

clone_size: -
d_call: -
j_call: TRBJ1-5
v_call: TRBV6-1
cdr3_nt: TGTGCCAGCAGTGAAGAACGAGAATTGGGCAATCAGCCCCAGCATTTT
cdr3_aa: CASSEERELGNQPQHF

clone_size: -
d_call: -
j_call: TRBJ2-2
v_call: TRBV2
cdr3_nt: TGTGCCACCGCCCCGCAGAACACCGGGGAGCTGTTTTTT
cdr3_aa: CATAPQNTGELFF

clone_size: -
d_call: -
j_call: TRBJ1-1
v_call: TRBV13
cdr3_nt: TGTGCCAGCAGCTTAGAGGCAGGCTCCCACACTGAAGCTTTCTTT
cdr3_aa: CASSLEAGSHTEAFF

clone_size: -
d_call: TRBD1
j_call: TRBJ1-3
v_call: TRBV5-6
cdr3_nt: TGTGCCAGCAGCCCTGACCGGACAGGGGGAAACACCATATATTTT
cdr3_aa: CASSPDRTGGNTIYF

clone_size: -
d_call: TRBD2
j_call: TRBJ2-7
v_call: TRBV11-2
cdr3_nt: TGTGCCAGCACTCCCCTCGCGGGGGGGACTTACGAGCAGTACTTC
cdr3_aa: CASTPLAGGTYEQYF